Each of the 6 T cell receptor beta chains below was sequenced from the same sample in a study of blood T cell repertoires in COVID-19. Generated by immunoSEQ multiplex PCR, the TCRdb table keeps only in-frame clones and is missing some. The data contain roughly 120,000 clones, around 90% of them singletons. Sequencing was done on a sample of peripheral blood. These TCRs come from a human donor in a cohort sampled during active COVID-19.

This clone was counted a single time. The chain is built from TRBV7-7 and TRBJ2-5, with D possibly being TRBD2 (6 bases). Germline V gives CDR1 SSHAT, CDR2 FNYEAQ (reference sequence). CDR3 size: 14 residues. The V end lost 1 base, the J end lost 0 bases, and 6 bases lay between the germline ends. CDR3 nucleotides: TGTGCCAGCAGCTTAGGGACTAACCAAGAGACCCAGTACTTC. The encoded protein is CASSLGTNQETQYF.

This chain joins TRBV28 and TRBJ2-2, with a tentative D call TRBD1 (6 bases). This CDR3 is 16 amino acids long. The V gene's germline CDR1 is MDHEN and CDR2 SYDVKM. Trimming took off 1 base at V and 4 bases at J, with 13 bases between the two ends. CDR3 in amino acids: CASSLFGRGPTGELFF. The CDR3 nucleotides read TGTGCCAGCAGTTTATTTGGCAGGGGTCCCACCGGGGAGCTGTTTTTT.

The rearrangement uses TRBV7-6 and TRBJ1-1, with D tentatively TRBD1 (5 bases). The CDR3 is 13 residues long. With 5 bases removed from V and 0 bases from J, the gap between germline ends came to 7 bases. Germline CDR1 reads SGHVS; CDR2 reads FNYEAQ. This chain's CDR3 is CASSRQMNTEAFF. CDR3 DNA sequence: TGTGCCAGCAGCCGACAGATGAACACTGAAGCTTTCTTT. Full variable domain (outside the CDR3, taken from reference TRBV7-6 and TRBJ1-1): GAGVSQSPRYKVTKRGQDVALRCDPISGHVSLYWYRQALGQGPEFLTYFNYEAQQDKSGLPNDRFSAERPEGSISTLTIQRTEQRDSAMYRCASSRQMNTEAFFGQGTRLTVV.

This sequence joins TRBV27 and TRBJ1-5, with D possibly matching TRBD1 (5 bases). In germline, CDR1 is MNHEY, CDR2 SMNVEV (reference sequence). V gave up 6 bases and J gave up 3 bases, with 18 bases separating them. The CDR3 is 16 amino acids. The CDR3 DNA reads as TGTGCCAGCAGGCCCTCCTTCCCAGGGTCCAATCAGCCCCAGCATTTT. Its translation: CASRPSFPGSNQPQHF.

This chain uses TRBV4-1 with TRBJ1-2; 7 bases are a match to TRBD1. The CDR3 extends over 18 amino acids. Germline-derived CDR1 and CDR2 are MGHRA and YSYEKL. Trimming removed 0 bases from V and 0 bases from J; junction bases left unmatched: 10. CDR3 residues: CASSQEAILGQSNYGYTF. Written as DNA, the CDR3 is TGCGCCAGCAGCCAAGAAGCGATACTGGGACAGTCTAACTATGGCTACACCTTC.

The CDR3 DNA follows: TGTGCCATCACCGCGGGACAGAGCTCCTACGAGCAGTACTTC. Translating gives CAITAGQSSYEQYF. The chain is built from TRBV10-3 and TRBJ2-7; a weak D match, TRBD1 (7 bases). With 7 bases removed from V and 0 bases from J, the gap between germline ends came to 13 bases. The germline CDR1 and CDR2 sequences are ENHRY and SYGVKD. CDR3 length equals 14 residues.